Presented here are 29 T cell receptor beta chains from one specimen sequenced in a study of cytomegalovirus exposure and HLA in healthy donors. PCR was performed using 60 Vbeta and 13 Jbeta primers. Method: immunoSEQ multiplex PCR; TCRdb's copy keeps in-frame clones and lacks some. The profile shows about 110,000 clones, more than 70% of them singletons. The sample was PBMCs. The origin of the receptors is a man in his forties in good health and CMV-seronegative.

The J gene is TRBJ2-7, the V gene TRBV5-1; perhaps TRBD1 as D (5 bases). The CDR3 extends over 14 amino acids. Looked up from germline, CDR1 is SGHRS and CDR2 is YFSETQ. With 2 bases removed from V and 2 bases from J, the gap between germline ends came to 11 bases. The CDR3 is CASSLDRETYEQYF. The CDR3, as DNA: TGCGCCAGCAGCTTAGACAGAGAGACCTACGAGCAGTACTTC.

CDR3 protein: CASSPGPGYSGNTIYF. The CDR3 DNA reads TGTGCCAGCAGCCCCGGGCCAGGGTACTCTGGAAACACCATATATTTT. V usage is TRBV7-6 and J usage is TRBJ1-3; the D gene is possibly TRBD1 (5 bases). Looked up from germline, CDR1 is SGHVS and CDR2 is FNYEAQ. The length of the CDR3 is 16 residues. Trimming removed 5 bases at V and 0 bases at J, with 14 bases between.

In its sample, this clone was seen a few times. The rearrangement joins TRBV7-8 to TRBJ2-2, with 7 bases aligning to TRBD2. Unmatched junction bases numbered 9, after V lost 5 bases and J lost 3 bases. Germline V lookup: CDR1 SGHVS, CDR2 FQNEAQ. The CDR3 runs to 16 residues. The CDR3: CASSPPGGVDTGELFF. The CDR3 DNA follows: TGTGCCAGCAGCCCGCCTGGGGGGGTGGACACCGGGGAGCTGTTTTTT. Supplemented by reference TRBV7-8 and TRBJ2-2, the full variable domain reads GAGVSQSPRYKVAKRGQDVALRCDPISGHVSLFWYQQALGQGPEFLTYFQNEAQLDKSGLPSDRFFAERPEGSVSTLKIQRTQQEDSAVYLCASSPPGGVDTGELFFGEGSRLTVL.

This clone was observed a few times. The chain joins TRBV9 to TRBJ1-1; D is perhaps TRBD1 (6 bases). Germline assignment: CDR1 SGDLS and CDR2 YYNGEE. Between the trimmed V and J ends, which lost 3 bases and 3 bases, there was a span of 18 bases. This CDR3 comprises 16 residues. The DNA for the CDR3 is TGTGCCAGCAGCGCACGTACAGGGTACCCGGACACTGAAGCTTTCTTT. This codes for CASSARTGYPDTEAFF. The complete variable domain, with remaining parts taken from reference TRBV9 and TRBJ1-1, reads DSGVTQTPKHLITATGQRVTLRCSPRSGDLSVYWYQQSLDQGLQFLIQYYNGEERAKGNILERFSAQQFPDLHSELNLSSLELGDSALYFCASSARTGYPDTEAFFGQGTRLTVV.

The chain joins TRBV7-8 to TRBJ2-3; 10 bases fit TRBD1. Germline V gene sequence: CDR1 SGHVS, CDR2 FQNEAQ. Losses at the gene ends were 6 bases for V and 0 bases for J; bases not matched to a gene: 9. This CDR3 is built from 17 residues. The CDR3 region has the DNA TGTGCCAGCAGTTCAACGGGACAGGGGACCAGCACAGATACGCAGTATTTT. Encoded protein: CASSSTGQGTSTDTQYF. Together with reference TRBV7-8 and TRBJ2-3, the CDR3 gives the full variable domain: GAGVSQSPRYKVAKRGQDVALRCDPISGHVSLFWYQQALGQGPEFLTYFQNEAQLDKSGLPSDRFFAERPEGSVSTLKIQRTQQEDSAVYLCASSSTGQGTSTDTQYFGPGTRLTVL.

CDR3 protein: CASSLEVGNSPLHF. CDR3 bases: TGTGCCAGCAGCTTGGAGGTGGGCAATTCACCCCTCCACTTT. The chain has TRBV5-4 and TRBJ1-6; D is unresolved. The CDR3 runs 14 residues. CDR1 and CDR2 (germline): SGHNT, YYREEE (reference sequence). The V end was cut by 0 bases, the J end by 7 bases, with 8 bases between.

The genes are TRBV6-5 and TRBJ2-7; TRBD1 is a possible D gene (5 bases). V gave up 6 bases and J gave up 2 bases, with 11 bases separating them. The CDR3 has 13 amino acids. Germline CDR1 reads MNHEY; CDR2 reads SVGAGI. The CDR3 bases are TGTGCCAGCAGAACGACAGCAACCTACGAGCAGTACTTC. Translation gives CASRTTATYEQYF.

V is TRBV7-9 and J is TRBJ1-2; D unclear. The CDR3 is 14 amino acids. The germline V and J ends were trimmed by 5 bases and 4 bases, with 14 bases remaining between them. Germline CDR1 reads SEHNR; CDR2 reads FQNEAQ (reference sequence). The DNA for the CDR3 is TGTGCCAGCAGCCCCGGGGAGCGGTCCTATGGCTACACCTTC. Its protein is CASSPGERSYGYTF.

The table lists this clone with a few counts. The chain uses TRBV2 and TRBJ2-5; the match to TRBD2 covers 9 bases. Germline V gives CDR1 SNHLY, CDR2 FYNNEI. V shed 4 bases, J shed 9 bases, and the junction held 12 bases outside the gene matches. The CDR3 totals 15 residues. The CDR3 region is CASSAPSGTPRAQYF. The CDR3 nucleotides are TGTGCCAGCAGTGCGCCTAGCGGGACCCCCCGGGCCCAGTACTTC.

The sample holds a few counts of this clone. The chain couples TRBV11-2 to TRBJ2-3, with 10 bases aligning to TRBD2. After removal of 5 bases from V and 0 bases from J, the junction contained 14 bases not matched to a gene. Per the germline V gene, CDR1 is SGHAT and CDR2 is FQNNGV. The CDR3 consists of 19 residues. The CDR3 here is CASSLRPISGGFSTDTQYF. For the CDR3, the DNA is TGTGCCAGCAGCCTGAGGCCAATTAGCGGGGGGTTTAGCACAGATACGCAGTATTTT.

The V call is TRBV7-9, the J call TRBJ1-3; D might be TRBD1 (5 bases). V lost 5 bases and J lost 2, with 19 bases in between. The CDR3 contains 17 residues. Germline V lookup: CDR1 SEHNR, CDR2 FQNEAQ (reference sequence). The CDR3 DNA reads as TGTGCCAGCAGCCACACGGGGGGGGTAGCGGCTGGAAACACCATATATTTT. Translation gives CASSHTGGVAAGNTIYF.

This chain uses TRBV5-4 with TRBJ1-1, with TRBD1 matching 7 bases. Germline V gene data show CDR1 as SGHNT and CDR2 as YYREEE (reference sequence). The CDR3 contains 16 residues. Losses at the gene ends were 2 bases for V and 4 bases for J; bases not matched to a gene: 11. CDR3 coding DNA: TGTGCCAGCAGCTTCCCTTCAGGGGGAGTAAGCACTGAAGCTTTCTTT. It specifies CASSFPSGGVSTEAFF.

The chain recombines TRBV21-1 with TRBJ2-7; TRBD1, the table's D call, was not compared with the DNA. TRBV21-1 is a pseudogene segment. The CDR3 sequence is 13 residues long. The CDR3 loop is CASRKDRGYEQYF. DNA for the CDR3: TGTGCCAGCAGGAAGGACAGGGGCTACGAGCAGTACTTC.

CDR3 region: CASTLGTALTNTGELFF. The CDR3 DNA is TGTGCCAGCACTCTAGGGACAGCCCTAACGAACACCGGGGAGCTGTTTTTT. This chain connects TRBV21-1 to TRBJ2-2; TRBD1 reflects the table's D call only, with no check against the DNA. TRBV21-1 has pseudogene status. This CDR3 has 17 amino acids.

V is TRBV19 and J is TRBJ1-4, with 9 bases aligning to TRBD1. V lost 6 bases and J lost 10; bases outside the gene matches: 6. Germline loops: CDR1 LNHDA, CDR2 SQIVND (reference sequence). There are 13 residues in the CDR3. The CDR3 DNA reads as TGTGCCAGTAGCACAGGGGGCGTGGGAAAACTGTTTTTT. It yields the protein CASSTGGVGKLFF.

The chain couples TRBV7-2 to TRBJ2-5; the match to TRBD2 covers 7 bases. This CDR3 has 16 amino acids. Trimming took 1 base from V and 5 from J; bases not matched to a gene: 10. CDR1 is SGHTA, CDR2 FQGNSA, per germline. The CDR3 region has the DNA TGTGCCAGCAGCTTAGGGGCTACGCGGGGGAGGGAGACCCAGTACTTC. Translating gives CASSLGATRGRETQYF.

The chain employs TRBV2 and TRBJ2-7; the match to TRBD1 covers 9 bases. The length of the CDR3 is 15 residues. V lost 3 bases and J lost 0; bases outside the gene matches: 3. The germline gives CDR1 SNHLY, CDR2 FYNNEI. As DNA, the CDR3 is TGTGCCAGCAGTGACTGGGACAGGGCCTCCTACGAGCAGTACTTC. It is translated as CASSDWDRASYEQYF.

V gene TRBV9 combines with J gene TRBJ1-3, with D possibly TRBD1 on 6 matching bases. The V and J ends lost 2 bases and 1 base respectively, with 10 bases between them. The CDR3 is made up of 15 amino acids. The germline V gene has CDR1 SGDLS and CDR2 YYNGEE. CDR3 residues: CASSVSDSSGNTIYF. The DNA for the CDR3 is TGTGCCAGCAGCGTTTCGGACAGTTCTGGAAACACCATATATTTT.

This chain uses TRBV11-2 with TRBJ2-7; 10 positions match TRBD1. This CDR3 has 15 residues. The ends lost 6 bases at V and 5 bases at J; junction bases unmatched: 10. From germline, CDR1 is SGHAT and CDR2 FQNNGV. The CDR3 DNA is TGTGCCAGCAGGTTCACCGGGACAGGGGTCCACGAGCAGTACTTC. Translating it yields CASRFTGTGVHEQYF.

This clone was seen more than once but under ten times. The chain couples TRBV5-6 to TRBJ2-1; TRBD2 might be the D (7 bases). V was trimmed by 3 bases and J by 6 bases, leaving 13 bases between them. Germline V gene sequence: CDR1 SGHDT, CDR2 YYEEEE. This CDR3 comprises 14 residues. As DNA, the CDR3 is TGTGCCAGCAGCTCCTGGGCGGGGGCCAATGAGCAGTTCTTC. It is translated as CASSSWAGANEQFF.

This clone is a singleton in its sample. This rearrangement joins TRBV9 to TRBJ1-2, with 7 bases that match TRBD1. Trimming took 0 bases from V and 8 from J; bases not matched to a gene: 13. Germline CDR1 reads SGDLS; CDR2 reads YYNGEE. The length of the CDR3 is 16 residues. CDR3 in amino acids: CASSVDSTGKGGGYTF. The CDR3 region has the DNA TGTGCCAGCAGCGTAGATTCGACAGGGAAGGGAGGAGGCTACACCTTC.

J is TRBJ2-3 and V is TRBV6-6, with 7 positions matching TRBD2. J was trimmed by 0 bases and V by 2 bases; bases with no gene match: 5. CDR3 length: 16 residues. The germline V gene encodes CDR1 MNHNY and CDR2 SVGAGI (reference sequence). In nucleotides, the CDR3 is TGTGCCAGCAGTTACAATCCGCGGGGGAGCACAGATACGCAGTATTTT. This gives the protein CASSYNPRGSTDTQYF.

This clone occurred once. The chain combines TRBV7-6 with TRBJ2-4; a possible D gene is TRBD2 (7 bases). CDR3 length equals 16 residues. The V gene's germline CDR1 is SGHVS and CDR2 FNYEAQ. The V gene lost 1 base and the J gene lost 2 bases, with 12 bases spanning the gap. In nucleotides, the CDR3 is TGTGCCAGCAGCTTAGGGGGGGGGCCGTCCAAAAACATTCAGTACTTC. Its protein product is CASSLGGGPSKNIQYF.

This chain uses TRBV15 with TRBJ2-7, with D possibly TRBD1 on 6 matching bases. V shed 3 bases and J shed 5 bases, with 11 bases lying between them. The CDR3 is made up of 13 amino acids. CDR1 is LNHNV, CDR2 YYDKDF, per germline (reference sequence). This chain's CDR3 is CATSSYRVDEQYF. For the CDR3, the DNA is TGTGCCACCAGCAGCTACAGGGTCGACGAGCAGTACTTC.

The CDR3 coding sequence is TGTGCCAGTAGTCGGACTAGCGGGGGTAAGCCAGATACGCAGTATTTT. Translating it yields CASSRTSGGKPDTQYF. This rearrangement joins TRBV19 to TRBJ2-3, with 13 positions matching TRBD2. The CDR3 extends over 16 amino acids. Germline V CDR1 and CDR2: LNHDA, SQIVND (reference sequence). Germline trimming cut 5 bases from V and 4 bases from J; bases unmatched to any gene: 6.

The V and J genes are TRBV14 and TRBJ1-2; D remains unclear. The germline CDR1 and CDR2 sequences are SGHDN and FVKESK. The CDR3 runs to 13 residues. Trimming stripped 4 bases from V and 4 bases from J, with 10 bases between. In nucleotides, the CDR3 is TGTGCCAGCAGCCTAAACTCGGTCTATGGCTACACCTTC. It codes for CASSLNSVYGYTF.

The V call is TRBV6-1, the J call TRBJ1-2; D is possibly TRBD1 (6 bases). Deletions cut 4 bases from V and 6 bases from J, with 12 bases between. Germline loops: CDR1 MNHNS, CDR2 SASEGT. The CDR3 is 13 residues long. CDR3 DNA sequence: TGTGCCAGCAGTGTTCGACAGGCTGATGGCTACACCTTC. This codes for CASSVRQADGYTF.

This clone has a handful of counts. The chain's CDR3 is CASSDTGGPWETQYF. For the CDR3, the DNA is TGTGCCAGCAGTGATACGGGGGGGCCGTGGGAGACCCAGTACTTC. The chain links TRBV2 to TRBJ2-5; TRBD2 aligns across 8 bases. With 3 bases clipped from V and 5 bases from J, the junction kept 8 bases outside the gene matches. Germline lookup yields CDR1 SNHLY and CDR2 FYNNEI. The CDR3 runs to 15 residues.

The V and J genes are TRBV2 and TRBJ2-5, with 12 nucleotides matching TRBD2. Germline V gives CDR1 SNHLY, CDR2 FYNNEI. The CDR3 consists of 14 residues. The ends lost 8 bases at V and 5 bases at J; junction bases unmatched: 6. The CDR3 here is CASSGLAGWETQYF. The DNA of the CDR3 is TGTGCCAGCTCGGGACTAGCGGGTTGGGAGACCCAGTACTTC.